The TCR beta chain under discussion was sequenced for a study of response to subunit inactivated influenza vaccine. MiXCR, applied by TCRdb to the RT-PCR reads, yields one record per CDR3 protein. The sample contains about 650,000 distinct CDR3 sequences, roughly 15% of which appear only once. Study findings and constraints: Authors suggested that a seasonal influenza vaccination recruits few new T cells each time.

Trimming pared 1 base from V and 2 bases from J, leaving 13 bases between. From germline, CDR1 is SEHNR and CDR2 FQNEAQ (reference sequence). The CDR3 sequence is 16 residues long. This clonotype was seen repeatedly, ten times or more. Antigen unknown. This chain links TRBV7-9 with TRBJ2-3; no definite D call. The sequencing used PBMCs from blood, collected less than 15 days before vaccination. The clonotype originates from a middle-aged man who received an inactivated influenza vaccine. CDR3 in amino acids: CASSLVRLLATDTQYF. The CDR3 DNA sequence: TGTGCCAGCAGCTTAGTCCGTCTTCTTGCCACAGATACGCAGTATTTT. Full variable domain (remainder filled in from reference TRBV7-9 and TRBJ2-3): DTGVSQNPRHKITKRGQNVTFRCDPISEHNRLYWYRQTLGQGPEFLTYFQNEAQLEKSRLLSDRFSAERPKGSFSTLEIQRTEQGDSAMYLCASSLVRLLATDTQYFGPGTRLTVL.